This T cell receptor beta chain is from a study of blood T cell repertoires in COVID-19. CDR1 is MDHEN, CDR2 SYDVKM, per germline. V dropped 3 bases and J dropped 2 bases, with 8 bases sitting between them. CDR3 length: 13 residues. The repertoire was sequenced with immunoSEQ multiplex PCR; TCRdb's copy has only in-frame clones and lacks some. The table records under 85,000 clones, about three quarters of them present only once. This receptor was taken from a man at least 80 years old with acute or convalescent COVID-19. Sequenced: peripheral blood. This sequence joins TRBV28 and TRBJ2-7, with D uncertain. Here the CDR3 reads CASSFVQAYEQYF. The CDR3 DNA sequence: TGTGCCAGCAGTTTTGTTCAGGCCTACGAGCAGTACTTC.